This is a list of T cell receptor beta chains from one sample in a study of blood T cell repertoires in COVID-19. This table comes from immunoSEQ multiplex PCR, and its TCRdb copy is limited to in-frame clones, with some not included. The sample has roughly 250,000 clones, about 80% seen once. The sample consisted of peripheral blood. These receptors were collected from a person aged 65 to 85 with COVID-19, enrolled during active disease. Each CDR3 is given with its conserved first and last residue. The D gene is left open where the match is weak. Some rows mark clone size as missing; the rest say once, few, many or name a class of expanded clone.

-	-	TRBV5-1	TRBJ1-1	TGCGCCAGCAGCTCCGGAGGGGTCCTCCCAAGAAACACTGAAGCTTTCTTT	CASSSGGVLPRNTEAFF
TRBD1	-	TRBV4-1	TRBJ2-2	TGCGCCAGCAGCCTCGGACAGGGGGAGACCACCGGGGAGCTGTTTTTT	CASSLGQGETTGELFF
-	-	TRBV20-1	TRBJ1-1	TGCAGTGCTACCCCAGGGACTGAAGCTTTCTTT	CSATPGTEAFF
-	-	TRBV7-3	TRBJ2-7	TGTGCCAGCAGCCCTAGCGCCACTAGTAACTCCTACGAGCAGTACTTC	CASSPSATSNSYEQYF
TRBD1	-	TRBV19	TRBJ1-1	TGTGCCAGTAGAGGGACAGGGGGGATGAACACTGAAGCTTTCTTT	CASRGTGGMNTEAFF
-	once	TRBV19	TRBJ1-4	TGTGCCAGTAGTACAGGGAGCGGGCGGGCTGATGAAAAACTGTTTTTT	CASSTGSGRADEKLFF
TRBD1	-	TRBV7-2	TRBJ2-3	TGTGCCAGCCGCCGCTGGACAGGGAACACAGATACGCAGTATTTT	CASRRWTGNTDTQYF
-	-	TRBV7-7	TRBJ2-1	TGTGCCAGCAGCGCCGCAGGGAAAGAGCAGTTCTTC	CASSAAGKEQFF
-	-	TRBV5-5	TRBJ1-5	TGTGCCAGCAGCCCGATGAGCGGTCAGCCCCAGCATTTT	CASSPMSGQPQHF
-	-	TRBV6-5	TRBJ1-1	TGTGCCAGCAGTCCCCCCGCCGGCACAGTTGAAGCTTTCTTT	CASSPPAGTVEAFF
-	-	TRBV19	TRBJ1-2	TGTGCCAGTAACCCCTCCGACAGAAACTATGGCTACACCTTC	CASNPSDRNYGYTF
-	-	TRBV6-5	TRBJ1-5	TGTGCCAGCAGTTACCGGTCAGGGTCCTCGCCCCAGCATTTT	CASSYRSGSSPQHF
TRBD1	-	TRBV5-5	TRBJ2-5	TGTGCCAGCAGCCGAACAGGGGCTCAAGAGACCCAGTACTTC	CASSRTGAQETQYF
TRBD2	-	TRBV7-3	TRBJ2-7	TGTGCCAGCAGTCTCCCGGGACTAGCGGGGGATGCCTACGAGCAGTACTTC	CASSLPGLAGDAYEQYF
-	-	TRBV6-5	TRBJ1-1	TGTGCCAGCAGCCGGGGGAAATTGAACACTGAAGCTTTCTTT	CASSRGKLNTEAFF
TRBD1	-	TRBV19	TRBJ1-1	TGTGCCAGTAGTTTTGCGGGACAGGGGGCTTTGGACACTGAAGCTTTCTTT	CASSFAGQGALDTEAFF
-	-	TRBV28	TRBJ2-6	TGTGCCAGCAGTCCCCATCAGGGGTCGAGCTCTGGGGCCAACGTCCTGACTTTC	CASSPHQGSSSGANVLTF
-	-	TRBV7-2	TRBJ1-3	TGTGCCAGCAGCTTATCTAAGGCGGGGGGATCCTACTCTGGAAACACCATATATTTT	CASSLSKAGGSYSGNTIYF
-	-	TRBV19	TRBJ1-1	TGTGCCAGTAGTATCTTGGCAGGCCACACTGAAGCTTTCTTT	CASSILAGHTEAFF
-	-	TRBV28	TRBJ2-1	TGTGCCAGCAGTTTTATAGGAGAGTCTTACAATGAGCAGTTCTTC	CASSFIGESYNEQFF
-	-	TRBV12-3/TRBV12-4	TRBJ1-5	TGTGCCAGCGGCTTCAATCAGCCCCAGCATTTT	CASGFNQPQHF
-	few	TRBV7-2	TRBJ1-5	TGTGCCAGCAGCTTAACGGTCAATCAGCCCCAGCATTTT	CASSLTVNQPQHF
-	-	TRBV6-2/TRBV6-3	TRBJ1-2	TGTGCCAGCAGCGCCTGGGGGAGGACAAATAACTATGGCTACACCTTC	CASSAWGRTNNYGYTF
-	-	TRBV28	TRBJ2-7	TGTGCCAGCAGTTTAGGCGGGTCCGGCTCCTACGAGCAGTACTTC	CASSLGGSGSYEQYF
-	-	TRBV5-1	TRBJ2-3	TGCGCCAGCAGCTTGCAGGGGCGGGTAGGCACAGATACGCAGTATTTT	CASSLQGRVGTDTQYF
-	-	TRBV5-5	TRBJ1-5	TGTGCCAGCAGCTTGCCAGGGATCAATCAGCCCCAGCATTTT	CASSLPGINQPQHF
TRBD1	-	TRBV6-5	TRBJ1-4	TGTGCCAGCAGGTATTCAGGGGGGAATGAAAAACTGTTTTTT	CASRYSGGNEKLFF
TRBD1	-	TRBV2	TRBJ1-6	TGTGCCAGCAGGGACAGGGGGAATTCACCCCTCCACTTT	CASRDRGNSPLHF
-	-	TRBV2	TRBJ2-4	TGTGCCAGCATTGAAGGGGGACTAGCCAAAAACATTCAGTACTTC	CASIEGGLAKNIQYF
TRBD1	once	TRBV3-1/TRBV3-2	TRBJ1-4	TGTGCCAGGCGGGACAGTCTCAATGAAAAACTGTTTTTT	CARRDSLNEKLFF
-	-	TRBV3-1/TRBV3-2	TRBJ2-7	TGTGCCAGCAGCCAAGAGTCCAGGTCCTACGAGCAGTACTTC	CASSQESRSYEQYF
-	once	TRBV3-1/TRBV3-2	TRBJ2-5	TGTGCCAGCAGCCTACAGGCAGTGGGGGAGACCCAGTACTTC	CASSLQAVGETQYF
-	-	TRBV24-1	TRBJ1-4	TGTGCCACCAGTGATCGAGGCGAAAAACTGTTTTTT	CATSDRGEKLFF
TRBD1	-	TRBV27	TRBJ1-2	TGTGCCAGCAGCAGGACAGGGCTAACCGGAGGCTACACCTTC	CASSRTGLTGGYTF
-	-	TRBV5-6	TRBJ2-2	TGTGCCAGCAGCCCCGACTACCCTACCGGGGAGCTGTTTTTT	CASSPDYPTGELFF